This passage covers 12 T cell receptor beta chains from one sample sequenced in a study of cytomegalovirus exposure and HLA in healthy donors. Vbeta (60) and Jbeta (13) primers were used in the PCR. Sequencing was performed with immunoSEQ multiplex PCR; in TCRdb, only in-frame clones are kept and a portion is missing. The sample lists 160,000 or so clones, roughly 80% occurring once. Sequencing input: PBMCs. The receptors here all came from a woman in her thirties or forties in good health and CMV-seronegative.

V is TRBV9 and J is TRBJ2-1; 7 bases align to TRBD2. The J segment lost 6 bases and the V segment lost 0 bases, leaving 6 bases of the junction unmatched. This CDR3 has 15 residues. Germline CDR1 is SGDLS and CDR2 is YYNGEE. The CDR3, as DNA: TGTGCCAGCAGCGTAGGCGGGGGTGCTGTCAATGAGCAGTTCTTC. Protein: CASSVGGGAVNEQFF.

V gene TRBV7-9 combines with J gene TRBJ2-1; 12 bases agree with TRBD2. The germline V gene has CDR1 SEHNR and CDR2 FQNEAQ (reference sequence). J lost 10 bases, V lost 5 bases, and 9 bases had no gene match. The CDR3 covers 15 residues. The CDR3 loop is CASSPTSGGPGEQFF. For the CDR3, the DNA is TGTGCCAGCAGCCCTACTAGCGGGGGGCCTGGAGAGCAGTTCTTC.

The V and J genes are TRBV2 and TRBJ1-1; D is possibly TRBD1 (5 bases). Trimming left V 0 bases short and J 0 bases short, with 11 bases between. Germline loops: CDR1 SNHLY, CDR2 FYNNEI. The CDR3 spans 16 residues. In DNA form, the CDR3 reads TGTGCCAGCAGTGAAGCGGCAGGGAGGATGAACACTGAAGCTTTCTTT. Its protein product is CASSEAAGRMNTEAFF.

V gene TRBV18 combines with J gene TRBJ1-1; TRBD1 aligns across 8 bases. Trimming removed 4 bases from V and 4 bases from J; junction bases left unmatched: 17. Germline V lookup: CDR1 KGHSH, CDR2 LQKENI. This CDR3 spans 18 amino acids. This CDR3 is CASSLPSQGVFRFTEAFF. DNA for the CDR3: TGTGCCAGCTCACTGCCCTCACAGGGGGTTTTTAGGTTCACTGAAGCTTTCTTT.

The sample holds a few counts of this clone. The rearrangement joins TRBV2 to TRBJ1-2; D unresolved. Between the trimmed V and J ends, which lost 7 bases and 0 bases, there was a span of 15 bases. The CDR3 has 15 residues. The germline V gene encodes CDR1 SNHLY and CDR2 FYNNEI. The CDR3 region is CASTRSGTSNYGYTF. The CDR3 DNA sequence: TGTGCCAGCACTAGGAGCGGAACATCTAACTATGGCTACACCTTC.

The V and J genes are TRBV6-6 and TRBJ1-2; D may be TRBD1 (5 bases). Germline-derived CDR1 and CDR2 are MNHNY and SVGAGI (reference sequence). The CDR3 sequence is 14 residues long. V was pared by 5 bases and J by 4 bases, with 14 bases between. CDR3 region: CASSASDTLYGYTF. As DNA, the CDR3 is TGTGCCAGCAGTGCCTCGGACACCCTCTATGGCTACACCTTC.

The chain combines TRBV9 with TRBJ1-2; D ambiguous. This CDR3 contains 14 residues. Germline V gene data show CDR1 as SGDLS and CDR2 as YYNGEE. V lost 4 bases to trimming and J lost 4 bases, with 14 bases between them. The CDR3 loop reads CASSPPPTPYGYTF. CDR3 DNA sequence: TGTGCCAGCAGCCCCCCCCCTACCCCCTATGGCTACACCTTC. The entire variable domain, with the rest obtained from reference TRBV9 and TRBJ1-2, is as follows: DSGVTQTPKHLITATGQRVTLRCSPRSGDLSVYWYQQSLDQGLQFLIQYYNGEERAKGNILERFSAQQFPDLHSELNLSSLELGDSALYFCASSPPPTPYGYTFGSGTRLTVV.

V and J are TRBV7-8 and TRBJ2-3; D might be TRBD2 (6 bases). Germline V gene sequence: CDR1 SGHVS, CDR2 FQNEAQ. Trimming pared 8 bases from V and 1 base from J, leaving 22 bases between. The CDR3 covers 17 residues. This chain's CDR3 is CASCLARVDTGTDTQYF. The CDR3 nucleotides read TGTGCCAGCTGCCTAGCGAGGGTTGATACTGGCACAGATACGCAGTATTTT.

The V and J genes are TRBV28 and TRBJ1-2; possibly TRBD1 for D (5 bases). The CDR3 covers 14 residues. The V gene lost 2 bases and the J gene lost 6 bases, with 13 bases spanning the gap. CDR1 and CDR2 from the germline V gene are MDHEN and SYDVKM. The CDR3 spells CASSLRTQQNGYTF. The CDR3 DNA sequence: TGTGCCAGCAGTTTACGGACACAACAAAATGGCTACACCTTC.

The chain is built from TRBV29-1 and TRBJ1-1, with D possibly being TRBD1 (6 bases). The CDR3 covers 12 residues. Germline V gives CDR1 SQVTM, CDR2 ANQGSEA. V was pared by 7 bases and J by 11 bases, with 20 bases between. CDR3 loop: CSAREGGDIAFF. The CDR3 region has the DNA TGCAGCGCAAGAGAGGGGGGGGACATCGCTTTCTTT.

This rearrangement joins TRBV5-4 to TRBJ1-2, with TRBD1 as a possible D gene (5 bases). The germline V gene has CDR1 SGHNT and CDR2 YYREEE (reference sequence). The CDR3 sequence is 14 residues long. Trimming left V 2 bases short and J 2 bases short, with 10 bases between. The CDR3 here is CASSLRQTNYGYTF. In DNA, the CDR3 is TGTGCCAGCAGCTTAAGACAGACCAACTATGGCTACACCTTC.

This rearrangement joins TRBV19 to TRBJ2-3, with D perhaps TRBD2 (5 bases). Deletions cut 6 bases from V and 3 bases from J, with 13 bases between. Germline V gives CDR1 LNHDA, CDR2 SQIVND (reference sequence). The CDR3 sequence is 14 residues long. CDR3 residues: CASSPSGRTDTQYF. The DNA for the CDR3 is TGTGCCAGTAGCCCAAGCGGCAGAACAGATACGCAGTATTTT.